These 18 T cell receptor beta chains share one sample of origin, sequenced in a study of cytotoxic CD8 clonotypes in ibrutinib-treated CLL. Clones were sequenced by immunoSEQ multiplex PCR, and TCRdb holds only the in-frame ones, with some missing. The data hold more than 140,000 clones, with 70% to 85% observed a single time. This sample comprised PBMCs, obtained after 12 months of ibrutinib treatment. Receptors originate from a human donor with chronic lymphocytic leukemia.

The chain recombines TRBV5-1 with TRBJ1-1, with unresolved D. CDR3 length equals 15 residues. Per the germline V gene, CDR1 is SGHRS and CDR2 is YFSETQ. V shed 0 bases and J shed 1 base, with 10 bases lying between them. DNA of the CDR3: TGCGCCAGCAGCTTGGAACCCACAGCGAACACTGAAGCTTTCTTT. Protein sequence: CASSLEPTANTEAFF.

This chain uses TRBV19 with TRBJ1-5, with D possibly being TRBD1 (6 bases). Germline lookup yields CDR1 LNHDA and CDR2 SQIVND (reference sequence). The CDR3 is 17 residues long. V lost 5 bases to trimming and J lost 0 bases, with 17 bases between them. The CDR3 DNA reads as TGTGCCAGTAGTGATCGTTTGGGGGGGCATAGCAATCAGCCCCAGCATTTT. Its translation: CASSDRLGGHSNQPQHF.

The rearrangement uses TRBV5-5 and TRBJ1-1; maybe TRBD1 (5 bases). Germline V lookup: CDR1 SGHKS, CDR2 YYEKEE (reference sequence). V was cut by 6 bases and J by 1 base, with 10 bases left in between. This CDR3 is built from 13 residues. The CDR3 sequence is CASTGTENTEAFF. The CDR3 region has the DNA TGTGCCAGCACCGGGACGGAGAACACTGAAGCTTTCTTT.

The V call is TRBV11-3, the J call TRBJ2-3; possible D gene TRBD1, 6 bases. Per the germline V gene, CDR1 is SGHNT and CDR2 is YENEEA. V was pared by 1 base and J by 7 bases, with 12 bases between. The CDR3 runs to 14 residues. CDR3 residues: CASSLGGTTNTQYF. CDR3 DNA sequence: TGTGCCAGCAGCTTAGGGGGGACAACAAATACGCAGTATTTT.

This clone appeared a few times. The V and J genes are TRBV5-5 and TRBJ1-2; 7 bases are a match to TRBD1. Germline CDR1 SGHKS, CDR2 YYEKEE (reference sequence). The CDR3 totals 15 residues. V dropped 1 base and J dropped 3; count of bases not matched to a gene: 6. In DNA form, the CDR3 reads TGTGCCAGCAGCTTGATGGACACAGGGGACTATGGCTACACCTTC. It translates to CASSLMDTGDYGYTF.

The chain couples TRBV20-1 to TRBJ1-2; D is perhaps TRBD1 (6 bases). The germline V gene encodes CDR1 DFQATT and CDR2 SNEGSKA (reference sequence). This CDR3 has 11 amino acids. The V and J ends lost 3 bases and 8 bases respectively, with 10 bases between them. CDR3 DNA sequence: TGCAGTGCTAGCAGGGGAGAGGGCTACACCTTC. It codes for CSASRGEGYTF.

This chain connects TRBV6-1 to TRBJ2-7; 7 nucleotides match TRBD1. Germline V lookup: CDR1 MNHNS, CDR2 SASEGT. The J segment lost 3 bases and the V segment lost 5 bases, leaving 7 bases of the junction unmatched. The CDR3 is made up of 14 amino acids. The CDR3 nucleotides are TGTGCCAGCAGTTATCAGGGGGAGTACTACGAGCAGTACTTC. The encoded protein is CASSYQGEYYEQYF.

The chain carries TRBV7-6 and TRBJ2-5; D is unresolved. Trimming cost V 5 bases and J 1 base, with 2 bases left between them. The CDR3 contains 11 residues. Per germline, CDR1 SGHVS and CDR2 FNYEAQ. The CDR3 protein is CASSVQETQYF. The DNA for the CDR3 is TGTGCCAGCAGCGTCCAAGAGACCCAGTACTTC.

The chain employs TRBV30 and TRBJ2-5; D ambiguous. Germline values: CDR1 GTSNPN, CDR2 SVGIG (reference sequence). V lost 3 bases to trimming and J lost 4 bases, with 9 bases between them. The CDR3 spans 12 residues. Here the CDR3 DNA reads TGTGCCTGGAGCCCGGGCAGAGAGACCCAGTACTTC. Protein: CAWSPGRETQYF.

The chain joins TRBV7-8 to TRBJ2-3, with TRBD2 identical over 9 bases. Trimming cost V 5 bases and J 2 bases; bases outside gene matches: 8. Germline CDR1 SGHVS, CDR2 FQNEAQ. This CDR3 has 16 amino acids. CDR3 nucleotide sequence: TGTGCCAGCAGCCGGATGACTAGCGGACTCACAGATACGCAGTATTTT. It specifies CASSRMTSGLTDTQYF.

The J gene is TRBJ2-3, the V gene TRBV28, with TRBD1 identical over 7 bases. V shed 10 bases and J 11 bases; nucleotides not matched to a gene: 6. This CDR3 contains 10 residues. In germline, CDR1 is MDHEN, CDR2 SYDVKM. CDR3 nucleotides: TGTGCCACTGGGACAGTCCGGCAGTATTTT. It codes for CATGTVRQYF.

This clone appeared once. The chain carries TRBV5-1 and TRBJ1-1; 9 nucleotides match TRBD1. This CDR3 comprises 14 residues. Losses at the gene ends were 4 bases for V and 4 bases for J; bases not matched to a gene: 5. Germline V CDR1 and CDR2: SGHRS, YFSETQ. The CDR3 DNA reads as TGCGCCAGCAGCCTGGGACAGGGTCGCACTGAAGCTTTCTTT. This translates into CASSLGQGRTEAFF.

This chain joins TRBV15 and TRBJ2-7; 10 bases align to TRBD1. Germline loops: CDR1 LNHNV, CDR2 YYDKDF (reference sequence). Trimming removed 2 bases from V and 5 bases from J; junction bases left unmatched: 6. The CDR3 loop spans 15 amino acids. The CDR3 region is CATSRSTTGGNEQYF. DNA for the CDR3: TGTGCCACCAGCAGATCTACGACAGGGGGCAACGAGCAGTACTTC.

The CDR3 sequence: CASSFPGLQETQYF. DNA of the CDR3: TGTGCCAGCAGTTTCCCGGGACTCCAAGAGACCCAGTACTTC. The gene calls are TRBV6-1 and TRBJ2-5, with TRBD2 as a possible D gene (6 bases). V gave up 5 bases and J gave up 1 base, with 11 bases separating them. This CDR3 is built from 14 residues. The V gene's germline CDR1 is MNHNS and CDR2 SASEGT.

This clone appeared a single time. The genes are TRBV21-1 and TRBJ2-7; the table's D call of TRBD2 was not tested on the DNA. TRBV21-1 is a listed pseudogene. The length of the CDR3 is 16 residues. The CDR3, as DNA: TGTGCCAGCAGCAAAGTTCCAGCGGGAGGCCACTACGAGCAGTACTTC. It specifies CASSKVPAGGHYEQYF.

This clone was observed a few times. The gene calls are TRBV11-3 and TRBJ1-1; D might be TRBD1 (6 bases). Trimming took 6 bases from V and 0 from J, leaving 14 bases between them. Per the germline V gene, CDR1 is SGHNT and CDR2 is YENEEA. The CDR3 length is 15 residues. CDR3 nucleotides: TGTGCCAGCAGTCCGTCCGGGGACATGAACACTGAAGCTTTCTTT. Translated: CASSPSGDMNTEAFF.

CDR3 nucleotide sequence: TGTGCCAGCAGCGGACGGGACAGGTCCTACAATGAGCAGTTCTTC. It is translated as CASSGRDRSYNEQFF. The rearrangement uses TRBV9 and TRBJ2-1; 8 nucleotides line up with TRBD1. V gave up 3 bases and J gave up 1 base; unmatched junction bases: 3. Germline loops: CDR1 SGDLS, CDR2 YYNGEE. The CDR3 covers 15 residues. The whole variable domain, remainder taken from reference TRBV9 and TRBJ2-1, is DSGVTQTPKHLITATGQRVTLRCSPRSGDLSVYWYQQSLDQGLQFLIQYYNGEERAKGNILERFSAQQFPDLHSELNLSSLELGDSALYFCASSGRDRSYNEQFFGPGTRLTVL.

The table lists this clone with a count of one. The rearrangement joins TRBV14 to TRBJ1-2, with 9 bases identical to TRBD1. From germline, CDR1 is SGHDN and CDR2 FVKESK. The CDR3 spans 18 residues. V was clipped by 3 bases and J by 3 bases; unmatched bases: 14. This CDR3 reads CASSQSYQGQGVYYGYTF. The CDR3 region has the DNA TGTGCCAGCAGCCAGTCTTATCAGGGACAGGGAGTGTACTATGGCTACACCTTC.